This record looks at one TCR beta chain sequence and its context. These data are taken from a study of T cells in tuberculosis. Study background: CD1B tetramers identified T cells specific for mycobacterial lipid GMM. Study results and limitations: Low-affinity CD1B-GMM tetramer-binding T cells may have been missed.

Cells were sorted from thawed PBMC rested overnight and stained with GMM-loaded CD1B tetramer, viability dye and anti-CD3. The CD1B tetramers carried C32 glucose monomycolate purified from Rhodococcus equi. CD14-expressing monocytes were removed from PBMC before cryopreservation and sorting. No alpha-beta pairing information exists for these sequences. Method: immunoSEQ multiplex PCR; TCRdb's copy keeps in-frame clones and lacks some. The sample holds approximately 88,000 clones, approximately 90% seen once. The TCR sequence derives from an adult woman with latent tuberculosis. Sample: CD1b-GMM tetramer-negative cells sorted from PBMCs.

CDR3 in amino acids: CASSPTGVGETQYF. The CDR3 nucleotides are TGTGCCAGCAGTCCGACAGGGGTGGGAGAGACCCAGTACTTC. This chain uses TRBV6-5 with TRBJ2-5, with 8 bases fitting TRBD1. CDR1 and CDR2 from the germline V gene are MNHEY and SVGAGI. The V segment lost 5 bases and the J segment 4 bases; nucleotides outside the gene matches: 6. The CDR3 is 14 amino acids.